The 32 T cell receptor beta chains in this list originate from one sample, sequenced in a study of T cells in localized non-small cell lung cancer. Measured with immunoSEQ multiplex PCR; TCRdb has only the in-frame clones, and not every one. The table records 48,000 or so clones, roughly 85% of them present only once. This specimen was peripheral blood, taken before any cancer treatment. Receptors originate from a male donor aged 60 or over with stage III squamous cell lung carcinoma.

The chain links TRBV7-2 to TRBJ1-2, with D possibly TRBD1 on 5 matching bases. V lost 5 bases and J 3 bases, leaving 16 bases between the germline ends. The germline CDR1 and CDR2 sequences are SGHTA and FQGNSA. This CDR3 spans 15 amino acids. The CDR3 bases are TGTGCCAGCAGCGACGGGACGGCAGCCCACTATGGCTACACCTTC. It specifies CASSDGTAAHYGYTF. Full variable domain (missing parts from reference TRBV7-2 and TRBJ1-2): GAGVSQSPSNKVTEKGKDVELRCDPISGHTALYWYRQSLGQGLEFLIYFQGNSAPDKSGLPSDRFSAERTGGSVSTLTIQRTQQEDSAVYLCASSDGTAAHYGYTFGSGTRLTVV.

The rearrangement links TRBV5-1 to TRBJ2-3; a possible D gene is TRBD1 (5 bases). With 4 bases removed from V and 8 bases from J, the gap between germline ends came to 8 bases. The germline gives CDR1 SGHRS, CDR2 YFSETQ. This CDR3 has 11 residues. The CDR3 region has the DNA TGCGCCAGCAGCGGACAATCTACGCAGTATTTT. It encodes CASSGQSTQYF.

The rearrangement uses TRBV5-4 and TRBJ1-1; weak D call: TRBD1 (5 bases). Trimming left V 6 bases short and J 8 bases short, with 17 bases between. CDR3 length: 13 residues. From germline, CDR1 is SGHNT and CDR2 YYREEE (reference sequence). The CDR3 coding sequence is TGTGCCAGCACCCTGAGGCAGGGCTCCGAAGCTTTCTTT. It specifies CASTLRQGSEAFF.

This chain uses TRBV6-5 with TRBJ1-6; a weak D match, TRBD1 (5 bases). V was pared by 6 bases and J by 6 bases, with 12 bases between. The V gene's germline CDR1 is MNHEY and CDR2 SVGAGI. The CDR3 runs to 14 residues. This CDR3 reads CASSTGLLNSPLHF. CDR3 DNA: TGTGCCAGCAGCACGGGACTCCTTAATTCACCCCTCCACTTT.

The V and J genes are TRBV7-9 and TRBJ1-1; maybe TRBD1 (6 bases). Trimming pared 5 bases from V and 7 bases from J, leaving 14 bases between. Germline CDR1 is SEHNR and CDR2 is FQNEAQ (reference sequence). The length of the CDR3 is 13 residues. CDR3 loop: CASSLGGQGEAFF. In DNA, the CDR3 is TGTGCCAGCAGCCTGGGGGGGCAGGGTGAAGCTTTCTTT.

The rearrangement uses TRBV6-1 and TRBJ1-4; D ambiguous. The V and J ends lost 5 bases and 0 bases respectively, with 7 bases between them. CDR3 size: 14 residues. Germline CDR1 and CDR2: MNHNS and SASEGT. The CDR3 protein is CASSTPTTNEKLFF. CDR3 DNA: TGTGCCAGCAGTACCCCTACAACTAATGAAAAACTGTTTTTT.

The chain carries TRBV5-5 and TRBJ2-7; 9 bases map to TRBD2. J gave up 6 bases and V 3 bases, and 10 bases lay outside the gene matches. CDR1 and CDR2 from the germline V gene are SGHKS and YYEKEE (reference sequence). This CDR3 is 15 amino acids long. The CDR3 DNA reads TGTGCCAGCAGCTCACAACTAGCGGGTGTCGGCGAGCAGTACTTC. Translated: CASSSQLAGVGEQYF.

The chain recombines TRBV7-3 with TRBJ2-2; D tentatively reads TRBD1 or TRBD2 (5 bases each). V shed 5 bases and J shed 0 bases, with 10 bases lying between them. This CDR3 has 15 residues. Germline CDR1 and CDR2: SGHTA and FQGTGA. The DNA of the CDR3 is TGTGCCAGCAGCCACCGGGGCTCGAACACCGGGGAGCTGTTTTTT. This gives the protein CASSHRGSNTGELFF.

The CDR3 DNA reads TGTGCCAGCAGTTTGAGTTTCTATGGCTACACCTTC. Amino acid sequence: CASSLSFYGYTF. The chain joins TRBV28 to TRBJ1-2, with D hard to call. Deletions cut 3 bases from V and 4 bases from J, with 6 bases between. Germline CDR1 and CDR2: MDHEN and SYDVKM. This CDR3 has 12 residues.

This sequence joins TRBV13 and TRBJ1-5; 7 nucleotides align to TRBD1. The CDR3 consists of 13 residues. Germline values: CDR1 PRHDT, CDR2 FYEKMQ (reference sequence). Unmatched junction bases numbered 8, after V lost 10 bases and J lost 5 bases. In DNA form, the CDR3 reads TGTGCCACCACAGGGGAAACCCATCAGCCCCAGCATTTT. This gives the protein CATTGETHQPQHF.

This chain links TRBV7-2 with TRBJ2-2; D unclear. There are 13 residues in the CDR3. V was shortened by 1 base and J by 5 bases, with 5 bases between the two germline ends. Germline V lookup: CDR1 SGHTA, CDR2 FQGNSA. This chain's CDR3 is CASSLGITGELFF. As DNA, the CDR3 is TGTGCCAGCAGCTTAGGGATAACCGGGGAGCTGTTTTTT.

The rearrangement uses TRBV29-1 and TRBJ2-5; 7 nucleotides agree with TRBD2. Germline assignment: CDR1 SQVTM and CDR2 ANQGSEA. The length of the CDR3 is 12 residues. V gave up 7 bases and J gave up 4 bases; unmatched junction bases: 6. The CDR3 nucleotides read TGCAGCGCCGGGAGGAGCGGAGAGACCCAGTACTTC. Translating gives CSAGRSGETQYF.

This chain links TRBV5-4 with TRBJ1-2; tentatively, D is TRBD1 (5 bases). V lost 0 bases to trimming and J lost 7 bases, with 16 bases between them. The CDR3 sequence is 15 residues long. In germline, CDR1 is SGHNT, CDR2 YYREEE (reference sequence). This chain's CDR3 is CASSLAGTGGAGYTF. The CDR3 nucleotides are TGTGCCAGCAGCTTGGCTGGGACGGGGGGAGCTGGCTACACCTTC.

V gene TRBV6-1 combines with J gene TRBJ1-6; TRBD1 matches 7 bases. Trimming removed 4 bases from V and 6 bases from J; junction bases left unmatched: 6. The CDR3 length is 15 residues. Germline V gene sequence: CDR1 MNHNS, CDR2 SASEGT. The CDR3 DNA reads TGTGCCAGCAGTGGGCCACAGGGGACTAATTCACCCCTCCACTTT. The encoded protein is CASSGPQGTNSPLHF.

The DNA of the CDR3 is TGTGCCAGCAGCTTAGAGGGCGGAAGCTACGAGCAGTACTTC. Residues: CASSLEGGSYEQYF. The rearrangement joins TRBV7-9 to TRBJ2-7; D is unclear. This CDR3 has 14 amino acids. Trimming removed 1 base at V and 3 bases at J, with 10 bases between. Per germline, CDR1 SEHNR and CDR2 FQNEAQ (reference sequence).

The chain has TRBV4-2 and TRBJ2-5; 8 positions match TRBD2. V lost 0 bases to trimming and J lost 1 base; unmatched junction nucleotides: 4. CDR1 and CDR2 (germline): LGHNA, YNFKEQ. CDR3 length: 16 residues. The CDR3 nucleotides are TGTGCCAGCAGCCAAGAAGGCGGGGGGCCCCAAGAGACCCAGTACTTC. This gives the protein CASSQEGGGPQETQYF.

The chain recombines TRBV7-2 with TRBJ2-2; possible D gene TRBD1, 6 bases. The CDR3 runs 14 residues. Germline V lookup: CDR1 SGHTA, CDR2 FQGNSA. V was trimmed by 7 bases and J by 2 bases, leaving 11 bases between them. CDR3 residues: CASNQGSNTGELFF. Written as DNA, the CDR3 is TGTGCCAGCAACCAGGGGTCCAACACCGGGGAGCTGTTTTTT.

This rearrangement joins TRBV9 to TRBJ2-3, with D possibly being TRBD2 (5 bases). Trimming took off 3 bases at V and 6 bases at J, with 11 bases between the two ends. The CDR3 is made up of 13 amino acids. Germline V gene lookup returns CDR1 SGDLS and CDR2 YYNGEE. This CDR3 is CASSAGFRDTQYF. In DNA form, the CDR3 reads TGTGCCAGCAGCGCGGGGTTCAGGGATACGCAGTATTTT.

The rearrangement links TRBV2 to TRBJ1-4; D gene ambiguous. The V gene lost 1 base and the J gene lost 8 bases, with 8 bases spanning the gap. This CDR3 spans 13 amino acids. Per germline, CDR1 SNHLY and CDR2 FYNNEI. This CDR3 reads CASSEVLGEKLFF. The CDR3, as DNA: TGTGCCAGCAGTGAAGTTCTAGGAGAAAAACTGTTTTTT.

The chain uses TRBV5-6 and TRBJ1-2, with 7 bases lining up with TRBD1. The CDR3 has 17 amino acids. V lost 5 bases to trimming and J lost 2 bases; unmatched junction nucleotides: 15. Germline V gives CDR1 SGHDT, CDR2 YYEEEE. CDR3 sequence (DNA): TGTGCCAGCAGGCCGACAGGGCCAACAAGCTCCAACTATGGCTACACCTTC. Translated: CASRPTGPTSSNYGYTF.

V usage is TRBV9 and J usage is TRBJ1-5; D might be TRBD1 (5 bases). The V end was cut by 4 bases, the J end by 2 bases, with 16 bases between. The germline V gene has CDR1 SGDLS and CDR2 YYNGEE. The CDR3 sequence is 16 residues long. This chain's CDR3 is CASSPWGLSGNQPQHF. Here the CDR3 DNA reads TGTGCCAGCAGCCCCTGGGGACTCTCGGGCAATCAGCCCCAGCATTTT.

This clone was found a few times. The rearrangement joins TRBV5-1 to TRBJ2-7; possibly TRBD1 or TRBD2 for D (5 bases each). Germline CDR1 reads SGHRS; CDR2 reads YFSETQ. The V end lost 4 bases, the J end lost 3 bases, and 14 bases lay between the germline ends. The CDR3 sequence is 14 residues long. DNA for the CDR3: TGCGCCAGCAGCCCCCCAGGTGGGGGCTACGAGCAGTACTTC. Translated, it gives CASSPPGGGYEQYF.

The table lists this clone with a count of one. The chain recombines TRBV28 with TRBJ1-5; no definite D call. V was shortened by 2 bases and J by 4 bases, with 6 bases between the two germline ends. Looked up from germline, CDR1 is MDHEN and CDR2 is SYDVKM. The length of the CDR3 is 13 residues. CDR3: CASSLDPNQPQHF. The CDR3 DNA follows: TGTGCCAGCAGTTTAGATCCGAATCAGCCCCAGCATTTT. The full variable domain, with the rest looked up from reference TRBV28 and TRBJ1-5, is DVKVTQSSRYLVKRTGEKVFLECVQDMDHENMFWYRQDPGLGLRLIYFSYDVKMKEKGDIPEGYSVSREKKERFSLILESASTNQTSMYLCASSLDPNQPQHFGDGTRLSIL.

The rearrangement joins TRBV18 to TRBJ1-2, with a possible D match to TRBD1 (5 bases). This CDR3 has 14 residues. Trimming cost V 5 bases and J 1 base, with 11 bases left between them. CDR1 is KGHSH, CDR2 LQKENI, per germline. This chain's CDR3 is CASSEDSINYGYTF. For the CDR3, the DNA is TGTGCCAGCTCAGAAGACAGTATTAACTATGGCTACACCTTC.

V gene TRBV25-1 combines with J gene TRBJ1-1, with D perhaps matching TRBD1 (5 bases). Trimming left V 3 bases short and J 10 bases short, with 18 bases between. Per germline, CDR1 MGHDK and CDR2 SYGVNS. The CDR3 contains 14 residues. This chain's CDR3 is CASSEWGAGLGAFF. CDR3 in DNA: TGTGCCAGCAGTGAGTGGGGAGCAGGGTTGGGAGCTTTCTTT.

V and J are TRBV4-3 and TRBJ2-1, with 9 bases aligning to TRBD2. CDR1 LGHNA and CDR2 YSLEER come from the germline V gene. CDR3 size: 16 residues. J gave up 4 bases and V 1 base, and 5 bases lay outside the gene matches. This chain's CDR3 is CASSQVLAGLYNEQFF. In DNA, the CDR3 is TGCGCCAGCAGCCAAGTTCTAGCGGGGCTTTACAATGAGCAGTTCTTC.

The chain employs TRBV5-1 and TRBJ2-3; 8 bases agree with TRBD1. Germline loops: CDR1 SGHRS, CDR2 YFSETQ. The J segment lost 4 bases and the V segment lost 4 bases, leaving 5 bases of the junction unmatched. The CDR3 contains 14 residues. The CDR3 DNA is TGCGCCAGCAGCATCGGACAGGGACCAGATACGCAGTATTTT. Protein product: CASSIGQGPDTQYF.

The rearrangement uses TRBV7-9 and TRBJ1-1; D unresolved. V lost 0 bases and J lost 5, with 1 base in between. This CDR3 has 11 residues. Germline-derived CDR1 and CDR2 are SEHNR and FQNEAQ (reference sequence). The CDR3 DNA follows: TGTGCCAGCAGCTTAGCGACTGAAGCTTTCTTT. Translation: CASSLATEAFF.

V gene TRBV5-6 combines with J gene TRBJ1-5; no firm D call. This CDR3 spans 15 amino acids. The ends were cut back, 4 bases at V and 7 bases at J, with 18 bases in the middle. Germline CDR1 is SGHDT and CDR2 is YYEEEE. CDR3 loop: CASSQSPRLQQPQHF. The CDR3 nucleotides are TGTGCCAGCAGCCAGAGCCCGAGACTACAACAGCCCCAGCATTTT.

CDR3 DNA sequence: TGTGCCAGCAGGAGAGCGGGAGAAGAGACCCAGTACTTC. As protein: CASRRAGEETQYF. The rearrangement uses TRBV6-5 and TRBJ2-5, with TRBD2 matching 8 bases. V shed 6 bases and J 3 bases; nucleotides not matched to a gene: 3. The germline gives CDR1 MNHEY, CDR2 SVGAGI. This CDR3 has 13 amino acids.

The V call is TRBV2, the J call TRBJ2-2; maybe TRBD2 (5 bases). This CDR3 comprises 12 residues. The ends were cut back, 3 bases at V and 7 bases at J, with 6 bases in the middle. CDR1 and CDR2 (germline): SNHLY, FYNNEI. In DNA form, the CDR3 reads TGTGCCAGCAGTGACGACTACGGGGAGCTGTTTTTT. This encodes CASSDDYGELFF.

J is TRBJ1-4 and V is TRBV7-9, with unresolved D. The germline V gene encodes CDR1 SEHNR and CDR2 FQNEAQ (reference sequence). The CDR3 is 16 residues long. Deletions cut 5 bases from V and 7 bases from J, with 20 bases between. The CDR3 nucleotides read TGTGCCAGCAGCCCCCCCGGCCTCGGGGTCGGTGAAAAACTGTTTTTT. Protein sequence: CASSPPGLGVGEKLFF.